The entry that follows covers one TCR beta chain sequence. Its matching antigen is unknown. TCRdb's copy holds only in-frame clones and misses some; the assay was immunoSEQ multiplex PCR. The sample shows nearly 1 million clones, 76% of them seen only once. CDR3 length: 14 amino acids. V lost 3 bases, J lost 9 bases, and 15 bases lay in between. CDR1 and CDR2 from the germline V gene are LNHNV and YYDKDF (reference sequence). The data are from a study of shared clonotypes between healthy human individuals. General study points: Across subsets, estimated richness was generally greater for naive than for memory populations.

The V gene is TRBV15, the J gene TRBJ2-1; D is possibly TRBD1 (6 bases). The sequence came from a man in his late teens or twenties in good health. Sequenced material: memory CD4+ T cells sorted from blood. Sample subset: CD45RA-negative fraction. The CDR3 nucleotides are TGTGCCACCAGCAGGGAACAGGGAATGGTTGAGCAGTTCTTC. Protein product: CATSREQGMVEQFF.